The 8 T cell receptor beta chains below were found in one sample sequenced in a study of T cell responses to AZD1222 COVID-19 vaccine. Profiling relied on immunoSEQ multiplex PCR, and the TCRdb table lists in-frame clones only, not all of them. The table includes about 140,000 clones, more than 85% detected once. The sample was peripheral blood, taken on day 0 of AZD1222 vaccination. These receptors were collected from an adult in good health.

The chain links TRBV10-3 to TRBJ2-3; D remains ambiguous. CDR1 is ENHRY, CDR2 SYGVKD, per germline. The V and J ends lost 2 bases and 5 bases respectively, with 5 bases between them. This CDR3 has 12 residues. CDR3 region: CAISEERDTQYF. In DNA, the CDR3 is TGTGCCATCAGTGAGGAACGAGATACGCAGTATTTT.

J is TRBJ1-3 and V is TRBV5-1; D possibly corresponds to TRBD1 (5 bases). Per germline, CDR1 SGHRS and CDR2 YFSETQ. This CDR3 has 15 amino acids. Deletions cut 1 base from V and 0 bases from J, with 8 bases between. The CDR3 sequence is CASSLSGTSGNTIYF. CDR3 sequence (DNA): TGCGCCAGCAGCTTGTCAGGGACCTCTGGAAACACCATATATTTT.

The gene calls are TRBV19 and TRBJ1-5, with a tentative D call TRBD1 (5 bases). The CDR3 is made up of 16 amino acids. Between the trimmed V and J ends, which lost 6 bases and 3 bases, there was a span of 18 bases. Per germline, CDR1 LNHDA and CDR2 SQIVND (reference sequence). This CDR3 is CASSPLPWGNNQPQHF. CDR3 nucleotide sequence: TGTGCCAGTAGCCCTCTCCCGTGGGGGAACAATCAGCCCCAGCATTTT.

In this sample, this clone turned up a few times. The J gene is TRBJ2-7, the V gene TRBV21-1; the DNA was not used to check the table's D call, TRBD1. TRBV21-1 counts as a pseudogene. CDR3 length equals 14 residues. The DNA of the CDR3 is TGTGCCAGCAGCAATAGGACAGGGTCCTACGAGCAGTACTTC. It is translated as CASSNRTGSYEQYF.

The chain links TRBV5-1 to TRBJ1-6; D call uncertain. The ends were cut back, 0 bases at V and 6 bases at J, with 10 bases in the middle. The CDR3 is made up of 15 amino acids. Germline V CDR1 and CDR2: SGHRS, YFSETQ. CDR3 amino acids: CASSLDGLANSPLHF. DNA for the CDR3: TGCGCCAGCAGCTTGGACGGACTGGCTAATTCACCCCTCCACTTT.

This chain uses TRBV27 with TRBJ2-7, with TRBD2 identical over 10 bases. Germline CDR1 and CDR2: MNHEY and SMNVEV (reference sequence). Trimming at V came to 5 bases and at J to 5 bases, leaving 9 bases not matched to a gene. The CDR3 extends over 15 amino acids. The CDR3 loop is CASSRPAGGLDEQYF. CDR3 nucleotide sequence: TGTGCCAGCAGTCGGCCAGCGGGGGGGCTCGACGAGCAGTACTTC.

The chain couples TRBV5-8 to TRBJ2-7; a possible D gene is TRBD2 (5 bases). Germline CDR1 reads SGHTS; CDR2 reads YDEGEE. Trimming removed 1 base at V and 4 bases at J, with 9 bases between. This CDR3 is built from 13 residues. DNA of the CDR3: TGTGCCAGCAGCTTGAGTGAGGGTTACGAGCAGTACTTC. Amino acid sequence: CASSLSEGYEQYF.

The rearrangement uses TRBV6-4 and TRBJ2-7, with 9 bases that match TRBD1. The CDR3 length is 16 residues. Per germline, CDR1 MRHNA and CDR2 SNTAGT. V was pared by 0 bases and J by 8 bases, with 11 bases of the junction left unmatched. CDR3 in amino acids: CASSDSSRDRVTKQYF. CDR3 nucleotides: TGTGCCAGCAGTGACTCGTCCCGGGACAGGGTTACTAAGCAGTACTTC.